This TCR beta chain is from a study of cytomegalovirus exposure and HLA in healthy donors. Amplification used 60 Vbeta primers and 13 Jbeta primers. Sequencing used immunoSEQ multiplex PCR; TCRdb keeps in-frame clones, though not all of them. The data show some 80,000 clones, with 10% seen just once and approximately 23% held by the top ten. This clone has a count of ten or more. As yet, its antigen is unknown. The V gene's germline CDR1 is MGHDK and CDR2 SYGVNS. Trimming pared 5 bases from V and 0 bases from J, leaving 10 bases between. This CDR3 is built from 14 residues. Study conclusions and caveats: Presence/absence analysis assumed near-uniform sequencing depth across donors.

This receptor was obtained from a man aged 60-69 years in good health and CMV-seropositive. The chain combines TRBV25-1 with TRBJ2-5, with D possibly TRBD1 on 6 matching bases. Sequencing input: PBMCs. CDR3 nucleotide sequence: TGTGCCAGCAGTTTACACAGGGACCAAGAGACCCAGTACTTC. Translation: CASSLHRDQETQYF.